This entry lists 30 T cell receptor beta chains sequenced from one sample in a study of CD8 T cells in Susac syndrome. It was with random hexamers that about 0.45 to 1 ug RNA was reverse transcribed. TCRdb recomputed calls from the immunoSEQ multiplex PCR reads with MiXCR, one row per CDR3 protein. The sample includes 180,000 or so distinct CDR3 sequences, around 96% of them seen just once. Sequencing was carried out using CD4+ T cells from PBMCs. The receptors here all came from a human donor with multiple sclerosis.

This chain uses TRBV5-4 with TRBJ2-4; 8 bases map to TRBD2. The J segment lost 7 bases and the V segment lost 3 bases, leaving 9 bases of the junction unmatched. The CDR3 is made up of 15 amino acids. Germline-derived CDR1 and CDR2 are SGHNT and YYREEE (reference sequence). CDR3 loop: CASSSISGSGNIQYF. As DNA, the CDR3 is TGTGCCAGCAGCTCCATAAGCGGGAGTGGGAACATTCAGTACTTC. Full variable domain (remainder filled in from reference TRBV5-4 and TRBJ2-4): ETGVTQSPTHLIKTRGQQVTLRCSSQSGHNTVSWYQQALGQGPQFIFQYYREEENGRGNFPPRFSGLQFPNYSSELNVNALELDDSALYLCASSSISGSGNIQYFGAGTRLSVL.

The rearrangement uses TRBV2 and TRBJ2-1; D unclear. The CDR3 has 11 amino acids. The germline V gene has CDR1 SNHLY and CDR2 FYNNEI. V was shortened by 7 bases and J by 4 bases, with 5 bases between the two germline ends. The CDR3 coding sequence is TGTGCCAGCAAAGGGTACAATGAGCAGTTCTTC. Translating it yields CASKGYNEQFF.

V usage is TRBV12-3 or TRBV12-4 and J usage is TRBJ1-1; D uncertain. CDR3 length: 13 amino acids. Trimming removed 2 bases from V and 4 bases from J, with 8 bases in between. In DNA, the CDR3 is TGTGCCAGCAGTTTAAGCGGTCCCACTGAAGCTTTCTTT. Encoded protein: CASSLSGPTEAFF.

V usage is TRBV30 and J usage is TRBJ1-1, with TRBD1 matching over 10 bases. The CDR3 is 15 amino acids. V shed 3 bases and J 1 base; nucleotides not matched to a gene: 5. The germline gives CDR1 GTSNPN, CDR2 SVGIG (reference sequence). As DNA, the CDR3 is TGTGCCTGGAGACGACAGGGGGCCGGGAACACTGAAGCTTTCTTT. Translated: CAWRRQGAGNTEAFF.

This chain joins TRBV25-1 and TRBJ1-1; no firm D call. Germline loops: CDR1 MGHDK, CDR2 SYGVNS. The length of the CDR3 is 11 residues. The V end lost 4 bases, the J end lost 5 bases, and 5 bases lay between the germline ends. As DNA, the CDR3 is TGTGCCAGCAGTGTACGTACTGAAGCTTTCTTT. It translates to CASSVRTEAFF.

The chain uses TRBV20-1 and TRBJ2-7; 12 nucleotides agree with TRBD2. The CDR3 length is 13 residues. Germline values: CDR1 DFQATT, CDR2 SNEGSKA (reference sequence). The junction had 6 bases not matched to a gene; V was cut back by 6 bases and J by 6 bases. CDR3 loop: CSALVGLAGEQYF. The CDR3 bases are TGCAGTGCGTTAGTGGGACTAGCGGGCGAGCAGTACTTC.

The CDR3 DNA is TGTGCCAGCAGCCGAGCGGAAGGCTTACAGAGCTCCTACAATGAGCAGTTCTTC. As protein: CASSRAEGLQSSYNEQFF. This chain connects TRBV5-4 to TRBJ2-1, with a tentative D call TRBD2 (5 bases). Germline CDR1 SGHNT, CDR2 YYREEE (reference sequence). V lost 4 bases and J lost 0, with 20 bases in between. The CDR3 covers 18 residues.

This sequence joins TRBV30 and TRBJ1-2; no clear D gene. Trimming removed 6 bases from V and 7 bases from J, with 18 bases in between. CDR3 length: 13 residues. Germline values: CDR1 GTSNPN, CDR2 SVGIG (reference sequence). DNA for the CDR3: TGTGCCTGCGGGCACCCTAACGGACCTGGCTACACCTTC. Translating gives CACGHPNGPGYTF.

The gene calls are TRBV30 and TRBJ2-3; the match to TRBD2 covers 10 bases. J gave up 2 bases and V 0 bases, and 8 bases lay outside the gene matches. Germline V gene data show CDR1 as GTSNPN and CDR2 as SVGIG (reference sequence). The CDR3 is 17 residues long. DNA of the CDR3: TGTGCCTGGAGTGTAGGCCTAGCGGGGGTACACACAGATACGCAGTATTTT. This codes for CAWSVGLAGVHTDTQYF.

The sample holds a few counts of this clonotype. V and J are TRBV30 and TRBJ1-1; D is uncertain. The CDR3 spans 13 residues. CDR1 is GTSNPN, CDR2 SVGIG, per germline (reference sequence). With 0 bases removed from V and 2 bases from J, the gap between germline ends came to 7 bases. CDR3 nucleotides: TGTGCCTGGAGTGTGGGTCTTAACACTGAAGCTTTCTTT. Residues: CAWSVGLNTEAFF.

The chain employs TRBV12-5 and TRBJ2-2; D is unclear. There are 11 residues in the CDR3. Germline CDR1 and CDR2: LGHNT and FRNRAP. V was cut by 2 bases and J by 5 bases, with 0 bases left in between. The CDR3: CASGLTGELFF. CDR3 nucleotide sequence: TGTGCTAGTGGTTTGACCGGGGAGCTGTTTTTT.

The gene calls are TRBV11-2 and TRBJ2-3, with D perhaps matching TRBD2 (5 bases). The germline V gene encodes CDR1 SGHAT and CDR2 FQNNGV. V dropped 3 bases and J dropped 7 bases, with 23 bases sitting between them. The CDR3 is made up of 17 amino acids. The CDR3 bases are TGTGCCAGCAGCTTCCTATACGGACTTGCTGCCTCCCATACGCAGTATTTT. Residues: CASSFLYGLAASHTQYF. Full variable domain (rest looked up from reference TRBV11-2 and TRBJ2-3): EAGVAQSPRYKIIEKRQSVAFWCNPISGHATLYWYQQILGQGPKLLIQFQNNGVVDDSQLPKDRFSAERLKGVDSTLKIQPAKLEDSAVYLCASSFLYGLAASHTQYFGPGTRLTVL.

Written as DNA, the CDR3 is TGTGCCAGCAGCTTGGAGAGCAATCAGCCCCAGCATTTT. Translating gives CASSLESNQPQHF. The rearrangement links TRBV7-9 to TRBJ1-5; D unclear. The V end lost 3 bases, the J end lost 1 base, and 4 bases lay between the germline ends. The CDR3 loop spans 13 amino acids. Germline V gives CDR1 SEHNR, CDR2 FQNEAQ (reference sequence).

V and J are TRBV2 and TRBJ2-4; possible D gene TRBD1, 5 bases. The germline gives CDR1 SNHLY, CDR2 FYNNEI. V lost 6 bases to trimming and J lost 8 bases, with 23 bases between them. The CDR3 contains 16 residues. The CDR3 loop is CASSAPIGSGMDIQYF. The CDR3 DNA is TGTGCCAGCAGCGCCCCAATAGGGTCAGGGATGGACATTCAGTACTTC.

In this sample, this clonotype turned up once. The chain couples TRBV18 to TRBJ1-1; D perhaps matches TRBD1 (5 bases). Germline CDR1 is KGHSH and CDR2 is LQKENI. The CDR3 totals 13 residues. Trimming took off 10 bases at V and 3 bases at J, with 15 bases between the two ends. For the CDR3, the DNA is TGTGCCACCCAATGGGGGGGTGACACTGAAGCTTTCTTT. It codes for CATQWGGDTEAFF.

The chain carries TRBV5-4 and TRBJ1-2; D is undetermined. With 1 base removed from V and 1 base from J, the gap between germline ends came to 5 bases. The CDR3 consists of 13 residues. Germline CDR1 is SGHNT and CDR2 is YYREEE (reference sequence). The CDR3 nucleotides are TGTGCCAGCAGCTTGAACAGTAACTATGGCTACACCTTC. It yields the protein CASSLNSNYGYTF.

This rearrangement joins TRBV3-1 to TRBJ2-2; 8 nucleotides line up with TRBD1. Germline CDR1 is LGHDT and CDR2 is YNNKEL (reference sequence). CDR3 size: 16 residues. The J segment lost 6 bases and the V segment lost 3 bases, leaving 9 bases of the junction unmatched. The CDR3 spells CASSQTRGRLSGELFF. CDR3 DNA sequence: TGTGCCAGCAGCCAGACCAGGGGGCGGCTCTCCGGGGAGCTGTTTTTT.

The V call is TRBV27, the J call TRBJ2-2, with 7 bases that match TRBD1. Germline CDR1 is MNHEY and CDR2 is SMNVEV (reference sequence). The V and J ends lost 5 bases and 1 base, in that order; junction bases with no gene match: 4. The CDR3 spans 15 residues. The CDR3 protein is CASSPGTVNTGELFF. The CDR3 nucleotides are TGTGCCAGCAGTCCCGGGACAGTGAACACCGGGGAGCTGTTTTTT.

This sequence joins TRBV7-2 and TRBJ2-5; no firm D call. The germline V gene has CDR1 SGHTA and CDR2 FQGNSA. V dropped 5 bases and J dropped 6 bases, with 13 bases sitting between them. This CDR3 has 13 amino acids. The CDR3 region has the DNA TGTGCCAGCAGCCCAAGCAGGTTGCAGACCCAGTACTTC. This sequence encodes CASSPSRLQTQYF.

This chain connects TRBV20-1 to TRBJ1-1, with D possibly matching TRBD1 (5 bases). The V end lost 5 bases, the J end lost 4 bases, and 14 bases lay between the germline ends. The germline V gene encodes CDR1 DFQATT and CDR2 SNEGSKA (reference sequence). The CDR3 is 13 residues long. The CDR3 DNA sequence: TGCAGTGCTCCCCGGGGGATAGGCACTGAAGCTTTCTTT. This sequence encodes CSAPRGIGTEAFF.

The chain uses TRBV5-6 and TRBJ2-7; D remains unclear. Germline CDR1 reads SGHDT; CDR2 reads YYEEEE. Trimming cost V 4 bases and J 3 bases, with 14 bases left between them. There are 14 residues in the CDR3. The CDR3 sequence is CASSAVQENYEQYF. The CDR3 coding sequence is TGTGCCAGCAGCGCTGTCCAGGAGAACTACGAGCAGTACTTC.

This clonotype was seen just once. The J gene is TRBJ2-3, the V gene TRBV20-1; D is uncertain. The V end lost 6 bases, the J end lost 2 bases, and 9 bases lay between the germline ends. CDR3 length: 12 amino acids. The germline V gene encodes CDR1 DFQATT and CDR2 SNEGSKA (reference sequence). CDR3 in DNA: TGCAGTGCCTGGCGCAACACAGATACGCAGTATTTT. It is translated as CSAWRNTDTQYF.

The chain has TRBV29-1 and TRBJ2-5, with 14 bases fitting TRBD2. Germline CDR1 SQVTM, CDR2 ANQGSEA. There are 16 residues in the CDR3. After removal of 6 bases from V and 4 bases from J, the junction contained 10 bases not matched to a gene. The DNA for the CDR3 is TGCAGCGTGCAATGGACTAGCGGGGGGCAGACAGAGACCCAGTACTTC. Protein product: CSVQWTSGGQTETQYF. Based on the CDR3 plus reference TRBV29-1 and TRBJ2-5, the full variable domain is SAVISQKPSRDICQRGTSLTIQCQVDSQVTMMFWYRQQPGQSLTLIATANQGSEATYESGFVIDKFPISRPNLTFSTLTVSNMSPEDSSIYLCSVQWTSGGQTETQYFGPGTRLLVL.

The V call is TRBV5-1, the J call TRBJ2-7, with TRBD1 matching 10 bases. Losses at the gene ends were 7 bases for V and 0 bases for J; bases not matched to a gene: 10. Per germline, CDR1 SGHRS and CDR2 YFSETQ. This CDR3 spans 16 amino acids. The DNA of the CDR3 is TGCGCCAGCGCACTTACCGGGACAGGGGTCTCCTACGAGCAGTACTTC. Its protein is CASALTGTGVSYEQYF.

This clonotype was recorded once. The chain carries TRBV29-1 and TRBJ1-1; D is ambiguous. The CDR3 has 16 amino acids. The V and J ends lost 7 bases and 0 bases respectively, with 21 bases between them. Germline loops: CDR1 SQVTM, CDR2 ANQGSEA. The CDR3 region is CSAALGFGLMNTEAFF. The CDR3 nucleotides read TGCAGCGCCGCGCTAGGGTTCGGTTTGATGAACACTGAAGCTTTCTTT.

In nucleotides, the CDR3 is TGTGCCTGGAGTGTAACTAGAGGCTACACCTTC. It yields the protein CAWSVTRGYTF. The rearrangement joins TRBV30 to TRBJ1-2; no clear D. CDR1 is GTSNPN and CDR2 is SVGIG in the germline V gene (reference sequence). The V end was cut by 0 bases, the J end by 8 bases, with 7 bases between. This CDR3 region has 11 residues.

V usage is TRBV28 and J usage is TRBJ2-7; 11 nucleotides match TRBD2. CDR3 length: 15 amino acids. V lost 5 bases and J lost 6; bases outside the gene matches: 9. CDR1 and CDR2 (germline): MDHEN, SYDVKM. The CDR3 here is CASSAVTSGSPEQYF. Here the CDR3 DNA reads TGTGCCAGCAGTGCCGTCACTAGCGGGAGTCCCGAGCAGTACTTC.

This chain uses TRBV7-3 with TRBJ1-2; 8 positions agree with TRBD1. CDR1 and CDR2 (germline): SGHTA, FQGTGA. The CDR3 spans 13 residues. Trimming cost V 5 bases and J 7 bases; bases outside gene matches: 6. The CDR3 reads CASSPDRGGGYTF. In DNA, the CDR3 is TGTGCCAGCAGCCCAGACAGGGGAGGTGGCTACACCTTC.

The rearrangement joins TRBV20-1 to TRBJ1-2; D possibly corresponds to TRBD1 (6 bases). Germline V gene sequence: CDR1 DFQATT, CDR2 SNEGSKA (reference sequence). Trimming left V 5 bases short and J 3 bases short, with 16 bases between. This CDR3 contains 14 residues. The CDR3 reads CSAPRGALHYGYTF. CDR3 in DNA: TGCAGTGCTCCCCGGGGGGCCCTCCACTATGGCTACACCTTC.

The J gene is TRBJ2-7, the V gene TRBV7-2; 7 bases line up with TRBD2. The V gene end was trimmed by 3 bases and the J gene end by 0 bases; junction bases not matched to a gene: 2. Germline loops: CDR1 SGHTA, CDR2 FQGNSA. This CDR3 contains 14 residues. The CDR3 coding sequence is TGTGCCAGCAGCTTGAGCGGGGCCTCCTACGAGCAGTACTTC. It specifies CASSLSGASYEQYF. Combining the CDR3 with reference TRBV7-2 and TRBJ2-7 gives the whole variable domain GAGVSQSPSNKVTEKGKDVELRCDPISGHTALYWYRQSLGQGLEFLIYFQGNSAPDKSGLPSDRFSAERTGGSVSTLTIQRTQQEDSAVYLCASSLSGASYEQYFGPGTRLTVT.